The 5 T cell receptor beta chains reported below all come from one sample, sequenced in a study of spatial heterogeneity in lung cancer. The time point was: sample taken at primary tumor resection. TCRdb reanalysed the 5' RACE reads using MiXCR and keeps one entry per CDR3 protein. The sample holds about 38,000 distinct CDR3 sequences; around 7.5% are singletons and the top ten take under 30%. This sample comprised PBMCs, obtained at surgery. The receptors were gathered from a male donor with early-stage non-small cell lung cancer.

The CDR3 spells CASRWALTNTEAFF. The CDR3 region has the DNA TGTGCCAGCAGATGGGCCCTAACGAACACTGAAGCTTTCTTT. V gene TRBV6-2 or TRBV6-3 combines with J gene TRBJ1-1; no firm D call. Germline loops: CDR1 MNHEY, CDR2 SVGEGT. V lost 6 bases, J lost 1 base, and 12 bases lay in between. This CDR3 is 14 amino acids long.

In its sample, this clonotype was seen a few times. This chain joins TRBV29-1 and TRBJ2-1; 7 positions match TRBD2. V lost 4 bases to trimming and J lost 0 bases; unmatched junction nucleotides: 6. CDR1 and CDR2 from the germline V gene are SQVTM and ANQGSEA. The CDR3 spans 15 residues. CDR3 coding DNA: TGCAGCGTTGCCGGGCAGCGGGGCTCCTACAATGAGCAGTTCTTC. It encodes CSVAGQRGSYNEQFF.

This clonotype was seen ten or more times. The CDR3 DNA follows: TGCAGTGCTAGACCTGGGACGGAGCGGTGGACTGAAGCTTTCTTT. Its translation: CSARPGTERWTEAFF. V usage is TRBV20-1 and J usage is TRBJ1-1, with D perhaps TRBD1 (5 bases). The CDR3 totals 15 residues. Trimming shortened V by 2 bases and J by 5 bases, and 18 bases separated the two germline ends. Germline CDR1 is DFQATT and CDR2 is SNEGSKA (reference sequence).

In its sample, this clonotype was seen many times. The chain has TRBV7-9 and TRBJ2-7; TRBD1 agrees at 12 bases. The junction had 8 bases not matched to a gene; V was cut back by 5 bases and J by 6 bases. CDR1 and CDR2 (germline): SEHNR, FQNEAQ (reference sequence). The CDR3 has 15 amino acids. The CDR3 region is CASSVPGQGASEQYF. The DNA for the CDR3 is TGTGCCAGCAGCGTGCCGGGACAGGGGGCATCCGAGCAGTACTTC.

This clonotype was detected ten times or more. The chain combines TRBV3-1 with TRBJ1-2, with D uncertain. Trimming cost V 10 bases and J 2 bases, with 26 bases left between them. This CDR3 spans 17 amino acids. From germline, CDR1 is LGHDT and CDR2 YNNKEL (reference sequence). The CDR3 region is CATHLRRKASANYGYTF. The CDR3 DNA follows: TGTGCCACCCACTTGCGGCGAAAGGCGTCAGCCAACTATGGCTACACCTTC.